Sequencing of this TCR beta chain was carried out in a study of blood T cell repertoires in COVID-19. The overall study: The study drew acute and convalescent COVID-19 samples from the United States, Italy and Spain. Nucleic acid was either cDNA or gDNA, and it came from T cells, B-cell-depleted T cells, or PBMCs.

In the authors' workflow: Counts of nucleated cells, estimated from reference gene primer amplification, were obtained. Assay used: immunoSEQ multiplex PCR; TCRdb lists only in-frame clones, some missing. V and J calls plus clone size are reproduced from that table; the DNA served to infer D and trimming. The table has 50,000 to 70,000 clones, approximately 84% seen once; the top ten hold approximately 15%. This clone was detected a few times. The sample taken for sequencing was peripheral blood. The TCR was taken from a man aged 65 to 79 with active COVID-19.

CDR3: CASSQGLRGEQFF. The CDR3 DNA reads TGCGCCAGCAGCCAGGGATTAAGGGGTGAGCAGTTCTTC. V is TRBV4-1 and J is TRBJ2-1, with D possibly TRBD1 on 5 matching bases. The CDR3 has 13 amino acids. Germline V gene lookup returns CDR1 MGHRA and CDR2 YSYEKL. The V end lost 3 bases, the J end lost 9 bases, and 12 bases lay between the germline ends.